These 24 T cell receptor beta chains were sequenced from one sample in a study of CD8 T cells in ankylosing spondylitis. For these receptors, no antigen is known. One entry per CDR3 protein, called by TCRdb with MiXCR from the 5' RACE reads. This sample has roughly 490,000 distinct CDR3 sequences, with approximately 5% found just once. Regarding the study as a whole: Seemingly characteristic of ankylosing spondylitis blood was a TCR beta motif consisting of fewer than 10 highly homologous variants.

Sample: blood, either unsorted or a sorted T cell fraction (not recorded which). Receptors were obtained from a male donor with ankylosing spondylitis.

This clonotype was detected ten times or more. The V gene is TRBV3-1, the J gene TRBJ2-2; tentatively, D is TRBD1 (6 bases). There are 14 residues in the CDR3. With 3 bases removed from V and 2 bases from J, the gap between germline ends came to 7 bases. CDR1 LGHDT and CDR2 YNNKEL come from the germline V gene (reference sequence). The CDR3 protein is CASSQGHNTGELFF. CDR3 in DNA: TGTGCCAGCAGCCAGGGACATAACACCGGGGAGCTGTTTTTT.

Many counts were recorded for this clonotype. The rearrangement links TRBV5-6 to TRBJ2-5; 7 nucleotides agree with TRBD1. J gave up 5 bases and V 4 bases, and 14 bases lay outside the gene matches. The germline V gene has CDR1 SGHDT and CDR2 YYEEEE. This CDR3 is 16 amino acids long. CDR3 nucleotide sequence: TGTGCCAGCAGCGTTGGGACAGCCTCAAGTATCGAGACCCAGTACTTC. It codes for CASSVGTASSIETQYF.

V usage is TRBV5-1 and J usage is TRBJ1-1; no definite D call. The germline V and J ends were trimmed by 6 bases and 4 bases, with 19 bases remaining between them. This CDR3 region has 15 residues. The germline V gene has CDR1 SGHRS and CDR2 YFSETQ. The chain's CDR3 is CASTVSDGSTTEAFF. CDR3 sequence (DNA): TGCGCCAGCACCGTCTCGGACGGATCCACCACTGAAGCTTTCTTT.

On this clonotype: This sequence may be a read error, since a much larger clone differs from it by one base. Lacking the conserved final phenylalanine or tryptophan, this CDR3 likely reflects a read error. The V and J genes are TRBV5-6 and TRBJ2-5, with D perhaps TRBD1 or TRBD2 (5 bases each). This CDR3 is 13 amino acids long. V lost 4 bases and J 5 bases, leaving 12 bases between the germline ends. The germline CDR1 and CDR2 sequences are SGHDT and YYEEEE. The CDR3, as DNA: TGTGCCAGCAGCGGGGCGGGCTGGGAGACCCAGTACCTC. It translates to CASSGAGWETQYL.

This clonotype has a count of ten or more. The chain couples TRBV29-1 to TRBJ1-1; no reliable D call. Trimming left V 7 bases short and J 1 base short, with 7 bases between. The CDR3 totals 11 residues. Germline CDR1 and CDR2: SQVTM and ANQGSEA. The CDR3 loop reads CSADGNTEAFF. The DNA for the CDR3 is TGCAGCGCGGACGGGAACACTGAAGCTTTCTTT.

Ten or more counts support this clonotype. The rearrangement links TRBV6-5 to TRBJ1-5; D uncertain. Germline CDR1 reads MNHEY; CDR2 reads SVGAGI. The CDR3 loop spans 13 amino acids. Trimming took 0 bases from V and 5 from J, leaving 5 bases between them. CDR3 protein: CASSYSPDQPQHF. The CDR3 DNA sequence: TGTGCCAGCAGTTACTCCCCTGATCAGCCCCAGCATTTT.

The chain has TRBV7-2 and TRBJ2-7; D tentatively reads TRBD1 or TRBD2 (6 bases each). Germline V gives CDR1 SGHTA, CDR2 FQGNSA. Between the trimmed V and J ends, which lost 7 bases and 2 bases, there was a span of 18 bases. CDR3 size: 15 residues. CDR3: CASTNRRGETYEQYF. The CDR3 bases are TGTGCCAGCACGAACAGGAGGGGGGAGACCTACGAGCAGTACTTC.

This clonotype came up many times. The chain has TRBV5-1 and TRBJ1-5, with TRBD1 matching 7 bases. The junction had 2 bases not matched to a gene; V was cut back by 4 bases and J by 4 bases. The CDR3 is 13 amino acids. The germline CDR1 and CDR2 sequences are SGHRS and YFSETQ. This CDR3 is CASSRGLNQPQHF. In DNA form, the CDR3 reads TGCGCCAGCAGCAGGGGGCTGAATCAGCCCCAGCATTTT.

J is TRBJ2-5 and V is TRBV2, with 8 positions matching TRBD2. The germline CDR1 and CDR2 sequences are SNHLY and FYNNEI. V dropped 8 bases and J dropped 7; count of bases not matched to a gene: 12. CDR3 length: 14 residues. CDR3 residues: CASLTITSGTTQYF. CDR3 nucleotide sequence: TGTGCCAGCCTCACAATTACTAGCGGCACGACCCAGTACTTC.

This clonotype was found many times. The rearrangement links TRBV27 to TRBJ2-4; a possible D gene is TRBD2 (5 bases). The germline V gene encodes CDR1 MNHEY and CDR2 SMNVEV (reference sequence). Trimming took off 3 bases at V and 6 bases at J, with 12 bases between the two ends. The CDR3 spans 14 residues. CDR3 protein: CASSFREWGNIQYF. The CDR3 DNA is TGTGCCAGCAGTTTTCGGGAATGGGGAAACATTCAGTACTTC.

This clonotype was recorded many times. The chain employs TRBV20-1 and TRBJ1-2; D is uncertain. The length of the CDR3 is 13 residues. Per the germline V gene, CDR1 is DFQATT and CDR2 is SNEGSKA (reference sequence). V lost 4 bases, J lost 1 base, and 10 bases lay in between. Here the CDR3 reads CSAIPKDNYGYTF. Written as DNA, the CDR3 is TGCAGTGCTATTCCCAAAGATAACTATGGCTACACCTTC.

This clonotype was counted at least ten times. Its ends do not fully match the called genes, so a read error is possible. The chain combines TRBV20-1 with TRBJ1-6, with D hard to call. The CDR3 length is 10 residues. Per the germline V gene, CDR1 is DFQATT and CDR2 is SNEGSKA (reference sequence). In nucleotides, the CDR3 is TGCAGTGTTAGAGGACCGAAAGTCCACTTT. It codes for CSVRGPKVHF.

This clonotype was counted many times. This sequence joins TRBV29-1 and TRBJ2-7, with 8 bases fitting TRBD1. The CDR3 contains 14 residues. J was trimmed by 1 base and V by 4 bases; bases with no gene match: 6. Looked up from germline, CDR1 is SQVTM and CDR2 is ANQGSEA. CDR3 sequence reads: CSVGRDRSSYEQYF. The CDR3 DNA reads TGCAGCGTTGGCCGGGACAGGTCTTCCTACGAGCAGTACTTC.

This clonotype has at least ten counts. The chain joins TRBV6-2 or TRBV6-3 to TRBJ1-5, with a weak D call TRBD1 (6 bases). Trimming stripped 5 bases from V and 3 bases from J, with 17 bases between. This CDR3 comprises 16 residues. Looked up from germline, CDR1 is MNHEY and CDR2 is SVGEGT. CDR3 nucleotides: TGTGCCAGCAGTCTCCGACGGGGGGGCTTCAATCAGCCCCAGCATTTT. Its protein is CASSLRRGGFNQPQHF.

The chain couples TRBV20-1 to TRBJ2-3; 11 nucleotides line up with TRBD2. The CDR3 extends over 18 amino acids. CDR1 and CDR2 (germline): DFQATT, SNEGSKA (reference sequence). The CDR3 region is CCARDPFRIAGGGDTQYF. The DNA for the CDR3 is TGCTGCGCTAGAGATCCCTTCAGGATAGCGGGGGGGGGTGATACGCAGTATTTT.

There are a few counts of this clonotype. The J gene is TRBJ2-4, the V gene TRBV6-1, with a possible D match to TRBD2 (5 bases). Germline V CDR1 and CDR2: MNHNS, SASEGT. The CDR3 runs 16 residues. The V end lost 5 bases, the J end lost 7 bases, and 21 bases lay between the germline ends. The CDR3 region is CASSPSAGPLPNIQYF. The CDR3 bases are TGTGCCAGCAGTCCCTCCGCGGGCCCACTCCCTAACATTCAGTACTTC.

This clonotype occurred many times. The chain has TRBV28 and TRBJ2-7; D tentatively reads TRBD1 or TRBD2 (6 bases each). Trimming shortened V by 7 bases and J by 2 bases, and 18 bases separated the two germline ends. The CDR3 consists of 15 residues. Germline V gene data show CDR1 as MDHEN and CDR2 as SYDVKM. CDR3 sequence reads: CASKRSTGRTYEQYF. The CDR3 nucleotides are TGTGCCAGCAAAAGGTCTACAGGGAGGACCTACGAGCAGTACTTC. The variable domain in full, completed from reference TRBV28 and TRBJ2-7, reads DVKVTQSSRYLVKRTGEKVFLECVQDMDHENMFWYRQDPGLGLRLIYFSYDVKMKEKGDIPEGYSVSREKKERFSLILESASTNQTSMYLCASKRSTGRTYEQYFGPGTRLTVT.

The V call is TRBV2, the J call TRBJ2-7; weak D call: TRBD1 (6 bases). With 3 bases removed from V and 3 bases from J, the gap between germline ends came to 9 bases. Germline V gene lookup returns CDR1 SNHLY and CDR2 FYNNEI. The CDR3 is 13 residues long. CDR3 nucleotide sequence: TGTGCCAGCAGTGAGAGGGGGATCTACGAGCAGTACTTC. Its protein product is CASSERGIYEQYF.

This clonotype showed up many times. This chain connects TRBV7-3 to TRBJ1-5; D is unresolved. CDR1 is SGHTA and CDR2 is FQGTGA in the germline V gene. V dropped 5 bases and J dropped 0 bases, with 11 bases sitting between them. The CDR3 has 15 residues. The CDR3 sequence: CASSADGNSNQPQHF. CDR3 coding DNA: TGTGCCAGCAGCGCGGACGGAAATAGCAATCAGCCCCAGCATTTT.

This clonotype was recorded many times. This rearrangement joins TRBV12-3 or TRBV12-4 to TRBJ1-5; D is unresolved. CDR3 length equals 13 residues. V was shortened by 5 bases and J by 5 bases, with 10 bases between the two germline ends. The CDR3 DNA sequence: TGTGCCAGCAGTATGGGGAGGGATCAGCCCCAGCATTTT. Its translation is CASSMGRDQPQHF.

This clonotype has a count of ten or more. This chain joins TRBV6-1 and TRBJ1-5, with D possibly matching TRBD1 (5 bases). Trimming stripped 9 bases from V and 3 bases from J, with 15 bases between. This CDR3 comprises 14 residues. Per germline, CDR1 MNHNS and CDR2 SASEGT. The CDR3 is CASRNGGPNQPQHF. As DNA, the CDR3 is TGTGCCAGTCGAAACGGGGGACCCAATCAGCCCCAGCATTTT.

This clonotype was seen many times. The J gene is TRBJ1-2, the V gene TRBV7-2, with 9 positions matching TRBD1. The CDR3 runs to 16 residues. Germline lookup yields CDR1 SGHTA and CDR2 FQGNSA. The V segment lost 2 bases and the J segment 2 bases; nucleotides outside the gene matches: 6. The CDR3 here is CASSLRDRADNYGYTF. CDR3 DNA sequence: TGTGCCAGCAGCTTAAGGGACAGGGCGGACAACTATGGCTACACCTTC.

This clonotype came up many times. The chain couples TRBV9 to TRBJ2-1; 10 bases are shared with TRBD2. The CDR3 spans 15 residues. Germline V lookup: CDR1 SGDLS, CDR2 YYNGEE. Trimming at V came to 0 bases and at J to 6 bases, leaving 3 bases not matched to a gene. The CDR3 is CASSVASGRANEQFF. CDR3 coding DNA: TGTGCCAGCAGCGTAGCGAGCGGGAGGGCCAATGAGCAGTTCTTC.

This clonotype was seen many times. At one of its ends the junction is not consistent with the germline gene, which may arise from a read error. V gene TRBV20-1 combines with J gene TRBJ1-6; the D gene is possibly TRBD1 (5 bases). There are 14 residues in the CDR3. Germline-derived CDR1 and CDR2 are DFQATT and SNEGSKA (reference sequence). This CDR3 is CSARRGSFNSPLHF. In DNA, the CDR3 is TGCAGTGCTAGGAGGGGTTCCTTTAATTCACCCCTCCACTTT.